At least ten counts were recorded for the clone carrying this T cell receptor beta chain. Its cognate antigen is unknown. The data belong to a study of T cells in Graves' hyperthyroidism and ophthalmopathy. Regarding the study as a whole: Through a model of 13 V-J features, ophthalmopathy was separated from stable hyperthyroidism.

V lost 7 bases and J lost 4, with 19 bases in between. This CDR3 spans 15 amino acids. The germline V gene encodes CDR1 MNHNS and CDR2 SASEGT. Investigators excluded patients with uncontrolled infection, other autoimmune disease, pregnancy or lactation. The investigators amplified TCR beta CDR3 regions from RNA transcripts. The HTBI primer set drove a first-round RT-PCR of the TCR CDR3. Each CDR3 protein gets one entry after TCRdb re-called the multiplex PCR reads with MiXCR. The data contain 300,000 to 400,000 distinct CDR3 sequences, approximately 15% of them singletons. The genes are TRBV6-1 and TRBJ1-1; no reliable D call. The TCR originated in a woman aged 30 to 39 with Graves' hyperthyroidism. The sequenced sample was blood. CDR3 sequence reads: CASTIRDTYGTEAFF. The CDR3 DNA is TGTGCCAGCACCATACGCGACACCTACGGCACTGAAGCTTTCTTT.